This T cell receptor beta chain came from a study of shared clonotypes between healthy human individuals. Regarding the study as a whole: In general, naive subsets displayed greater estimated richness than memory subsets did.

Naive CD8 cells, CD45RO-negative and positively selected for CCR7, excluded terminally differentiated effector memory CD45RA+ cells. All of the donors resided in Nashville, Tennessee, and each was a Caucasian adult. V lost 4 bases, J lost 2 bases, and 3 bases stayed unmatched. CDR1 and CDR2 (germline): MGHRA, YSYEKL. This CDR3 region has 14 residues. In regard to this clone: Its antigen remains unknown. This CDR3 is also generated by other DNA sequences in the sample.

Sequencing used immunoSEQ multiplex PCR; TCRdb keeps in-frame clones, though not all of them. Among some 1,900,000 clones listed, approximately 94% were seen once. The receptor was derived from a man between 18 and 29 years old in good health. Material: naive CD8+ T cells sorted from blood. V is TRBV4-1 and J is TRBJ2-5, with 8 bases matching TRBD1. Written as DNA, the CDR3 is TGCGCCAGCAGCCTAAGACAGGGGCAAGAGACCCAGTACTTC. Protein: CASSLRQGQETQYF.